The 9 T cell receptor beta chains given below trace back to one sample, sequenced in a study of vaccination and CD4 T cells after COVID-19. The antigens of these receptors remain unknown. Sequenced with the Oncomine TCR Beta short-read assay was DNA taken from cultured CD4+ T cells. MiXCR, run by TCRdb on the PCR reads, gives a single entry per CDR3 protein. The data hold roughly 14,000 distinct CDR3 sequences, with 48% observed a single time. Noted treatment: 10-day PBMC culture with coronavirus spike peptide pools or control peptides (ViraFEST assay). The sequenced material came from CD4+ T cells from blood, cultured in vitro. All receptors derive from a human donor who had recovered from COVID-19.

The rearrangement links TRBV4-3 to TRBJ2-7; no clear D. V lost 1 base to trimming and J lost 0 bases, with 10 bases between them. The CDR3 spans 15 residues. Looked up from germline, CDR1 is LGHNA and CDR2 is YSLEER. CDR3 loop: CASSQVPQSSYEQYF. In nucleotides, the CDR3 is TGCGCCAGCAGCCAAGTCCCGCAGAGCTCCTACGAGCAGTACTTC.

The table lists this clonotype with a count of one. The chain employs TRBV4-3 and TRBJ1-2; D possibly corresponds to TRBD1 (5 bases). Germline CDR1 LGHNA, CDR2 YSLEER. This CDR3 is built from 14 residues. V lost 1 base and J 2 bases, leaving 8 bases between the germline ends. In DNA, the CDR3 is TGCGCCAGCAGCCAAGTTTCAGGGAACTATGGCTACACCTTC. This sequence encodes CASSQVSGNYGYTF.

This clonotype has just a few counts. The rearrangement uses TRBV21-1 and TRBJ1-5; the tabulated D call, TRBD1, remains unverified against the DNA. TRBV21-1 is annotated as a pseudogene. The CDR3 covers 17 residues. CDR3 protein: CASSKPLRGDGNQPQHF. The CDR3 DNA reads as TGTGCCAGCAGCAAACCCCTTCGAGGGGATGGCAATCAGCCCCAGCATTTT.

This clonotype was seen a handful of times. The rearrangement links TRBV6-1 to TRBJ2-5, with 10 bases aligning to TRBD2. CDR3 length: 14 amino acids. CDR1 and CDR2 (germline): MNHNS, SASEGT. The V and J ends lost 6 bases and 5 bases, in that order; junction bases with no gene match: 6. The CDR3 nucleotides read TGTGCCAGCAGACTACTAGCGGGATACGAGACCCAGTACTTC. It codes for CASRLLAGYETQYF.

This clonotype came up a few times. The J gene is TRBJ1-2, the V gene TRBV5-1, with a tentative D call TRBD1 (5 bases). Trimming took off 2 bases at V and 0 bases at J, with 20 bases between the two ends. This CDR3 is 18 amino acids long. The germline V gene encodes CDR1 SGHRS and CDR2 YFSETQ. The CDR3 nucleotides read TGCGCCAGCAGCTTCAATCAGGGCAATTCCAGAACTAACTATGGCTACACCTTC. Protein: CASSFNQGNSRTNYGYTF.

This clonotype was recorded only once. The V call is TRBV6-1, the J call TRBJ2-2; D is perhaps TRBD1 (5 bases). Germline V lookup: CDR1 MNHNS, CDR2 SASEGT. The CDR3 extends over 14 amino acids. V was pared by 6 bases and J by 6 bases, with 14 bases between. This CDR3 reads CASSKDMYPGELFF. DNA for the CDR3: TGTGCCAGCAGCAAGGACATGTATCCCGGGGAGCTGTTTTTT.

This chain connects TRBV20-1 to TRBJ2-2; perhaps TRBD2 as D (7 bases). Trimming removed 1 base from V and 2 bases from J, with 14 bases in between. Germline assignment: CDR1 DFQATT and CDR2 SNEGSKA (reference sequence). CDR3 length: 16 amino acids. CDR3 bases: TGCAGTGCTAGAGGGGGAGGGGGACCTAACACCGGGGAGCTGTTTTTT. Translation gives CSARGGGGPNTGELFF.

This clonotype was picked up a small number of times. V and J are TRBV6-2 or TRBV6-3 and TRBJ2-2; TRBD1 might be the D (6 bases). This CDR3 spans 14 amino acids. Per the germline V gene, CDR1 is MNHEY and CDR2 is SVGEGT. V lost 6 bases and J lost 7, with 15 bases in between. CDR3 bases: TGTGCCAGCAGGGGGGCAGGGGACAACGGGGAGCTGTTTTTT. It translates to CASRGAGDNGELFF.

This clonotype was observed a handful of times. V and J are TRBV6-1 and TRBJ1-4; D is ambiguous. The germline gives CDR1 MNHNS, CDR2 SASEGT. This CDR3 is built from 14 residues. Trimming removed 6 bases at V and 3 bases at J, with 11 bases between. In DNA, the CDR3 is TGTGCCAGCAGCTTAGTTGTTGCTAATGAAAAACTGTTTTTT. Protein: CASSLVVANEKLFF.